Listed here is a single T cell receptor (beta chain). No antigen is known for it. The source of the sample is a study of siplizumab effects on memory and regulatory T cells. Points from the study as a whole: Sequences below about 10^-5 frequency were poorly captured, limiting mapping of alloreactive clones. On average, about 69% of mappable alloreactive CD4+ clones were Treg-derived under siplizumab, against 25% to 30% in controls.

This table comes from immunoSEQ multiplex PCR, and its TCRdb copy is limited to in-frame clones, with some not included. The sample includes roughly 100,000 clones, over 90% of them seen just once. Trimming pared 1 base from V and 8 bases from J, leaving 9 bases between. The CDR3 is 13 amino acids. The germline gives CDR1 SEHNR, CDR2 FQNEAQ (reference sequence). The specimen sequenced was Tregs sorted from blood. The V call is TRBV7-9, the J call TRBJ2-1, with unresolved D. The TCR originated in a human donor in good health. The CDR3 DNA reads TGTGCCAGCAGCTTAGTAGGGTTTGATGAGCAGTTCTTC. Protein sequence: CASSLVGFDEQFF.